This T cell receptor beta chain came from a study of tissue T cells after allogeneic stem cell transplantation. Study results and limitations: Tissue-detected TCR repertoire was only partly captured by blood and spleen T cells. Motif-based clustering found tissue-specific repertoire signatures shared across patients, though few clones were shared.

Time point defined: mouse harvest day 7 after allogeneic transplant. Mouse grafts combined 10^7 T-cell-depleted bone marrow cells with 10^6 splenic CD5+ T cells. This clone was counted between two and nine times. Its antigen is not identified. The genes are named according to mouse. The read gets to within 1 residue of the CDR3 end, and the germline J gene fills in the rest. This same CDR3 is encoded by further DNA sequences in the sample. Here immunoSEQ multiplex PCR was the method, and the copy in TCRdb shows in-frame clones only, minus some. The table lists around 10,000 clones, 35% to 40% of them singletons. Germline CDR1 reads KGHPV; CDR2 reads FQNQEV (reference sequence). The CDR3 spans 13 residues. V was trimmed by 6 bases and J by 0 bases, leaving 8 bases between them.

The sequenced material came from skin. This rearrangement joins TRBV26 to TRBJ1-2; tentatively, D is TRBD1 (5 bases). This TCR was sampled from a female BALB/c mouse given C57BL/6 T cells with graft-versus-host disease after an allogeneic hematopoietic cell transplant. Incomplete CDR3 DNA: TGTGCCAGCAGGAGGACAACAAACTCCGACTACACC. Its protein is CASRRTTNSDYT. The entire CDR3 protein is CASRRTTNSDYTF. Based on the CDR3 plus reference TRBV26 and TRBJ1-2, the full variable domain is NSKVIQTPRYLVKGQGQKAKMRCIPEKGHPVVFWYQQNKNNEFKFLINFQNQEVLQQIDMTEKRFSAECPSNSPCSLEIQSSEAGDSALYLCASRRTTNSDYTFGSGTRLLVI.